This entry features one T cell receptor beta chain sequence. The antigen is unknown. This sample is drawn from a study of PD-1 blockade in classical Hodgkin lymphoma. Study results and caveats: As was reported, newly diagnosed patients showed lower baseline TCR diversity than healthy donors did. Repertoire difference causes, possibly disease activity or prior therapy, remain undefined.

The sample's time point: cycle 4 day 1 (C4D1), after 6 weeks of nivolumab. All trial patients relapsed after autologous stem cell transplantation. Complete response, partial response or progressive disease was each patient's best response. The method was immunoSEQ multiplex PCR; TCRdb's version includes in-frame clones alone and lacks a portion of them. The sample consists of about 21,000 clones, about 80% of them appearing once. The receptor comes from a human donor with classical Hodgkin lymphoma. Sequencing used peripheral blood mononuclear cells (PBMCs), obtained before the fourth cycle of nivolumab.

CDR3 amino acids: CASEDRAGYTF. CDR3 coding DNA: TGTGCCAGTGAGGACAGGGCGGGCTACACCTTC. The V gene is TRBV6-1, the J gene TRBJ1-2; 8 bases are shared with TRBD1. Germline values: CDR1 MNHNS, CDR2 SASEGT. Germline trimming cut 9 bases from V and 8 bases from J; bases unmatched to any gene: 5. This CDR3 contains 11 residues.